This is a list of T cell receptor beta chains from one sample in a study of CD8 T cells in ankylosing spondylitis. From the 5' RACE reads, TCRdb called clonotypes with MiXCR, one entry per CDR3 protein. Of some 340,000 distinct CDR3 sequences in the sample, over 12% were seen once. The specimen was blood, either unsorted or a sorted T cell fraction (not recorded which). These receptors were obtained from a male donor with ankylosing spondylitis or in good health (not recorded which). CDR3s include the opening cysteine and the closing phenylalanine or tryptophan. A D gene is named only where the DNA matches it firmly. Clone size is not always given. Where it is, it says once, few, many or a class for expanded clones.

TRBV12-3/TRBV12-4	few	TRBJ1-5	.	CASSLHYSNQPQHF	TGTGCCAGCAGTTTACACTATAGCAATCAGCCCCAGCATTTT
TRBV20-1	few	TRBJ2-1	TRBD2	CSARGSGRPYNEQFF	TGCAGTGCTAGAGGTAGCGGGAGGCCTTACAATGAGCAGTTCTTC
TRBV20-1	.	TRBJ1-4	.	CSAGRTSNEKLFF	TGCAGTGCCGGACGGACTTCTAATGAAAAACTGTTTTTT
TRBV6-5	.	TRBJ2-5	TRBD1	CASSYSWTGLRETQYF	TGTGCCAGCAGTTACTCCTGGACAGGGCTTCGAGAGACCCAGTACTTC
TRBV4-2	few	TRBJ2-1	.	CASSQAISLGQFF	TGTGCCAGCAGCCAGGCTATTAGCTTGGGGCAGTTCTTC
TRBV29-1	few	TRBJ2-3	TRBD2	CSVPGLAGGPTDTQYF	TGCAGCGTCCCGGGACTAGCGGGAGGGCCGACAGATACGCAGTATTTT
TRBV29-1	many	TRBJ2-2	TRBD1	CSVRTGPYVDTGELFF	TGCAGCGTCCGGACAGGGCCTTATGTGGACACCGGGGAGCTGTTTTTT
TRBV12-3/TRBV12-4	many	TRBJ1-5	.	CASSPNTLYQPQHF	TGTGCCAGCAGTCCGAATACCTTGTATCAGCCCCAGCATTTT
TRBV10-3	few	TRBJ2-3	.	CATGSTASTDTQYF	TGTGCCACCGGCTCGACAGCCAGCACAGATACGCAGTATTTT
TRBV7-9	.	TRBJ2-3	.	CASSHAGQTDTQYF	TGTGCCAGCAGCCATGCCGGACAGACAGATACGCAGTATTTT
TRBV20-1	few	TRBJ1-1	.	CSARSPRQAATEAFF	TGCAGTGCTAGGTCCCCTCGGCAGGCGGCCACTGAAGCTTTCTTT
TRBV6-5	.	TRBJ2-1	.	CASSYSTATYNEQFF	TGTGCCAGCAGTTACTCGACAGCCACCTACAATGAGCAGTTCTTC
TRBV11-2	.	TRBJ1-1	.	CASSWTPRATEAFF	TGTGCCAGCAGCTGGACTCCCAGGGCCACTGAAGCTTTCTTT
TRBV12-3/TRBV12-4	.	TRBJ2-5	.	CASSLASMGETQYF	TGTGCCAGCAGTTTAGCGTCGATGGGGGAGACCCAGTACTTC
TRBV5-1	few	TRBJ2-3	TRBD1	CASSSTGRTSTDTQYF	TGCGCCAGCAGCTCGACAGGGAGAACTAGCACAGATACGCAGTATTTT
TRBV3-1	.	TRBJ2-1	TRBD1	CASSQDKGQFNEQFF	TGTGCCAGCAGCCAAGATAAGGGACAGTTCAATGAGCAGTTCTTC
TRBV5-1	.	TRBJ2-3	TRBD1	CASSLRQGSDTQYF	TGCGCCAGCAGCTTGAGACAGGGGTCAGATACGCAGTATTTT
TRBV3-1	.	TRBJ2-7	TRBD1	CASSQEWTGGRYEQYF	TGTGCCAGCAGCCAAGAGTGGACAGGGGGCCGCTACGAGCAGTACTTC
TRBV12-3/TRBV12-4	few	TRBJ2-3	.	CASSLEAAASTDTQYF	TGTGCCAGCAGTTTGGAAGCGGCTGCGAGCACAGATACGCAGTATTTT
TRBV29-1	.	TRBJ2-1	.	CSVFEGPSSSYNEQFF	TGCAGCGTTTTCGAGGGGCCTTCTAGCTCCTACAATGAGCAGTTCTTC
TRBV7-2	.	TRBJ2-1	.	CASSPRDRRGSYNEQFF	TGTGCCAGCAGCCCGAGGGACCGCCGAGGCTCCTACAATGAGCAGTTCTTC
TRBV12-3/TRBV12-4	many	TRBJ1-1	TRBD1	CASSPLIGTDTEAFF	TGTGCCAGCAGTCCCCTTATAGGGACAGACACTGAAGCTTTCTTT
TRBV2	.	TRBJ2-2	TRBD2	CASSRLAGDAGELFF	TGTGCCAGCAGTCGACTAGCGGGAGACGCCGGGGAGCTGTTTTTT
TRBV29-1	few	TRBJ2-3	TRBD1	CSVEFSGGNRNTQYF	TGCAGCGTTGAATTTTCAGGGGGCAACAGGAATACGCAGTATTTT
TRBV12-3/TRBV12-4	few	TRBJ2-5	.	CASSQAFQETQYF	TGTGCCAGCAGCCAAGCATTCCAAGAGACCCAGTACTTC
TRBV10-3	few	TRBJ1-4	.	CAIREGATNEKLFF	TGTGCCATCAGGGAGGGGGCAACTAATGAAAAACTGTTTTTT
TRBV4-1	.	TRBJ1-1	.	CASSQVDRRITEAFF	TGCGCCAGCAGCCAGGTGGACCGAAGAATAACTGAAGCTTTCTTT
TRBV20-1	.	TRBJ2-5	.	CSALDGLTLETQYF	TGCAGTGCTTTGGACGGGCTCACCTTAGAGACCCAGTACTTC
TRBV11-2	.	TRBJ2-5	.	CASSPGGSAETQYF	TGTGCCAGCAGCCCGGGGGGCAGTGCCGAGACCCAGTACTTC
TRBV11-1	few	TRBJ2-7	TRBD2	CASSLLGTSFHEQYF	TGTGCCAGCAGCTTACTCGGGACTAGTTTCCACGAGCAGTACTTC
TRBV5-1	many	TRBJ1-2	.	CASYSTWDSYGYTF	TGCGCCAGTTACTCAACGTGGGATTCCTATGGCTACACCTTC
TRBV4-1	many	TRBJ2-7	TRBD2	CASSQGGEYLGEQYF	TGCGCCAGCAGCCAGGGGGGGGAGTACTTGGGCGAGCAGTACTTC
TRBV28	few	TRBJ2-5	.	CASSAGVETQYF	TGTGCCAGCAGTGCAGGGGTAGAGACCCAGTACTTC
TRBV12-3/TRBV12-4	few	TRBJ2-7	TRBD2	CASSSGLAGSHEQYF	TGTGCCAGCAGTTCGGGACTAGCGGGGTCCCACGAGCAGTACTTC
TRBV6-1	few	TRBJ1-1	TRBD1	CASSVKGQGQAFF	TGTGCCAGCAGTGTTAAGGGACAGGGGCAAGCTTTCTTT
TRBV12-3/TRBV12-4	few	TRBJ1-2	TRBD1	CASTVMDREVSGYTF	TGTGCCAGCACCGTGATGGACAGGGAGGTCAGCGGCTACACCTTC
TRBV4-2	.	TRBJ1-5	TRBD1	CASSQGDRDNQPQHF	TGTGCCAGCAGCCAAGGCGACAGGGACAATCAGCCCCAGCATTTT
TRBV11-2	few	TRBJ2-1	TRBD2	CASRRWGLAGSYNEQFF	TGTGCCAGCCGCCGCTGGGGGCTAGCGGGTTCCTACAATGAGCAGTTCTTC
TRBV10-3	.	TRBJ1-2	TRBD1	CAISESTGAIRYTF	TGTGCCATCAGTGAGTCGACAGGGGCGATTCGCTACACCTTC
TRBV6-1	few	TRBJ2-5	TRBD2	CASSIAGGGKETQYF	TGTGCCAGCAGTATAGCGGGAGGTGGAAAAGAGACCCAGTACTTC
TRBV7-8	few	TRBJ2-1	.	CASSSGTRSGDEQFF	TGTGCCAGCAGCTCCGGAACCCGTTCCGGAGATGAGCAGTTCTTC
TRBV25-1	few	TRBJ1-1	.	CASREGVNEKNTEAFF	TGTGCCAGCAGAGAGGGTGTAAACGAAAAGAACACTGAAGCTTTCTTT
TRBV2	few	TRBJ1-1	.	CASSAGHLGAFF	TGTGCCAGCAGTGCAGGACACCTTGGGGCTTTCTTT
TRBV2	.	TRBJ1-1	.	CASRGSPTEAFF	TGTGCCAGCAGGGGCAGTCCCACTGAAGCTTTCTTT
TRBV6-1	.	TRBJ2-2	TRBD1	CASTERGPGELFF	TGTGCCAGCACCGAAAGGGGGCCCGGGGAGCTGTTTTTT